In its sample, the clone carrying this T cell receptor beta chain was seen a few times. Sequenced by immunoSEQ multiplex PCR; TCRdb stores in-frame clones only, minus some. Of some 27,000 clones in the sample, about two thirds were seen once. The data originate from a study of blood T cell repertoires in COVID-19. Study at large: The United States, Italy and Spain supplied acute and convalescent COVID-19 samples. T cells, B-cell-depleted T cells, or PBMCs provided the cDNA or gDNA that served as material.

This CDR3 spans 14 amino acids. The germline CDR1 and CDR2 sequences are SGHAT and FQDESV (reference sequence). Trimming pared 8 bases from V and 0 bases from J, leaving 13 bases between. The material sequenced was peripheral blood. J is TRBJ1-1 and V is TRBV11-1, with D hard to call. This receptor was obtained from a human donor in a cohort sampled during active COVID-19. Written as DNA, the CDR3 is TGTGCCAGCCGTCCAACGGGTCTGAACACTGAAGCTTTCTTT. It codes for CASRPTGLNTEAFF.